The sequence of this TCR beta chain was determined in a study of blood T cell repertoires in COVID-19. The wider study: Samples representing acute and convalescent COVID-19 were sourced from the United States, Italy and Spain. From T cells, B-cell-depleted T cells, or PBMCs came the material, which was cDNA or gDNA.

This CDR3 has 20 residues. V was cut by 1 base and J by 0 bases, with 22 bases left in between. Per germline, CDR1 MNHEY and CDR2 SMNVEV (reference sequence). Study processing details: Reference gene primer amplification in the assay estimated nucleated cell counts. Assay: immunoSEQ multiplex PCR; the TCRdb copy retains only in-frame clones and omits some. The V and J calls and clone size come from that table; D and trimming were worked out from the DNA. The sample contains some 30,000 clones, 80% to 85% of which appear only once. This TCR was sampled from an elderly man with active COVID-19. The chain links TRBV27 to TRBJ2-1; weak D call: TRBD1 (6 bases). The sample consisted of peripheral blood. Here the CDR3 DNA reads TGTGCCAGCAGTTTATACGCCGGGACATATGTGCCGAGCTCCTACAATGAGCAGTTCTTC. It translates to CASSLYAGTYVPSSYNEQFF.